The sequence of this T cell receptor (beta chain) was determined in a study of T-cell reconstitution after alpha-beta-depleted transplantation in children. Findings of the study overall: Several hundred expanded graft clones reportedly supplied alpha-beta T cells about two months after transplant.

In germline, CDR1 is DFQATT, CDR2 SNEGSKA (reference sequence). The CDR3 totals 13 residues. The V gene end was trimmed by 3 bases and the J gene end by 7 bases; junction bases not matched to a gene: 8. This clonotype was observed a handful of times. What it binds is unknown. The TCRbeta library was prepared with unique molecular identifiers. TCRdb reprocessed the PCR reads with MiXCR, giving one entry per CDR3 protein. Of 200,000 to 250,000 distinct CDR3 sequences in the sample, approximately 7% were seen once. This chain connects TRBV20-1 to TRBJ1-2, with 7 bases lining up with TRBD1. Material: PBMCs, obtained before TCRalphabeta/CD19-depleted stem cell transplant. The TCR comes from a boy under 10 years old with acute lymphoblastic leukemia, due to receive a stem cell transplant. CDR3 DNA: TGCAGTGCTAGGAACAGGGGAGGGGGTGGCTACACCTTC. This encodes CSARNRGGGGYTF.